Listed here are 24 T cell receptor beta chains from one sample, sequenced in a study of PD-L1 blockade in urothelial cancer. Here immunoSEQ multiplex PCR was the method, and the copy in TCRdb shows in-frame clones only, minus some. Found here are about 72,000 clones, about 85% of them singletons; the top ten hold approximately 4.7%. Sequencing used PBMCs, obtained around atezolizumab (anti-PD-L1) treatment. Receptors were obtained from a man between 65 and 85 years old with urothelial cancer.

This clone has only a few counts. The chain links TRBV9 to TRBJ2-1, with TRBD2 as a possible D gene (6 bases). There are 17 residues in the CDR3. The V gene's germline CDR1 is SGDLS and CDR2 YYNGEE. Trimming took 4 bases from V and 0 from J, leaving 17 bases between them. The CDR3, as DNA: TGTGCCAGCAGCCCGCCTTCGGGACTGGACTCCTACAATGAGCAGTTCTTC. Amino acid sequence: CASSPPSGLDSYNEQFF.

This chain joins TRBV11-2 and TRBJ2-7; TRBD2 matches at 12 bases. The CDR3 is 15 residues long. Germline CDR1 is SGHAT and CDR2 is FQNNGV. The junction had 9 bases not matched to a gene; V was cut back by 5 bases and J by 7 bases. In nucleotides, the CDR3 is TGTGCCAGCAGCAAACGGGGACTAGCGGGCGCTGAGCAGTACTTC. Protein sequence: CASSKRGLAGAEQYF.

The CDR3 loop is CASSSTNAGNTIYF. The CDR3 nucleotides are TGTGCCAGCAGCTCTACTAATGCTGGAAACACCATATATTTT. This chain links TRBV11-2 with TRBJ1-3; no clear D. V shed 4 bases and J shed 2 bases, with 9 bases lying between them. CDR1 is SGHAT and CDR2 is FQNNGV in the germline V gene. This CDR3 is built from 14 residues.

The chain combines TRBV5-1 with TRBJ1-4, with a weak D call TRBD1 (5 bases). The V gene's germline CDR1 is SGHRS and CDR2 YFSETQ. Deletions cut 4 bases from V and 4 bases from J, with 8 bases between. CDR3 length: 13 amino acids. CDR3: CASSEGVNEKLFF. In DNA form, the CDR3 reads TGCGCCAGCAGCGAAGGGGTTAATGAAAAACTGTTTTTT.

The V call is TRBV29-1, the J call TRBJ2-2; 7 nucleotides agree with TRBD1. Germline-derived CDR1 and CDR2 are SQVTM and ANQGSEA. V dropped 6 bases and J dropped 4; count of bases not matched to a gene: 11. The CDR3 extends over 15 amino acids. For the CDR3, the DNA is TGCAGCGTACCCATAGACAGGGATGCCACCGGGGAGCTGTTTTTT. It yields the protein CSVPIDRDATGELFF.

This chain connects TRBV4-1 to TRBJ2-1, with D perhaps matching TRBD2 (5 bases). Between the trimmed V and J ends, which lost 11 bases and 2 bases, there was a span of 25 bases. The CDR3 totals 17 residues. Germline V gene lookup returns CDR1 MGHRA and CDR2 YSYEKL. DNA for the CDR3: TGCGCCCCCAAGGATTTCGTAGCTGCGGGCCCCTACAATGAGCAGTTCTTC. Amino acids: CAPKDFVAAGPYNEQFF.

This chain joins TRBV9 and TRBJ1-2; 10 bases are shared with TRBD1. Looked up from germline, CDR1 is SGDLS and CDR2 is YYNGEE. This CDR3 comprises 13 residues. The junction had 3 bases not matched to a gene; V was cut back by 2 bases and J by 8 bases. CDR3: CASSVSTGGGYTF. As DNA, the CDR3 is TGTGCCAGCAGCGTCTCGACAGGGGGCGGCTACACCTTC.

The DNA for the CDR3 is TGTGCCAGCAGTACCCCCCTGGGGGGTGGCTACACCTTC. Translation gives CASSTPLGGGYTF. The chain carries TRBV6-5 and TRBJ1-2; D possibly corresponds to TRBD1 (5 bases). There are 13 residues in the CDR3. Trimming took 5 bases from V and 7 from J, leaving 14 bases between them. Germline loops: CDR1 MNHEY, CDR2 SVGAGI.

Concerning this clone: Different DNA sequences within this sample yield the same CDR3. CDR3 nucleotides: TGTGCCAGCAGTTTTTCCGGGGAACCCTACGAGCAGTACTTC. It yields the protein CASSFSGEPYEQYF. This chain joins TRBV27 and TRBJ2-7; D is possibly TRBD2 (5 bases). Germline-derived CDR1 and CDR2 are MNHEY and SMNVEV (reference sequence). CDR3 length: 14 amino acids. Trimming left V 3 bases short and J 2 bases short, with 11 bases between.

The rearrangement links TRBV2 to TRBJ2-3, with D possibly being TRBD1 (6 bases). V shed 3 bases and J shed 4 bases, with 14 bases lying between them. CDR1 SNHLY and CDR2 FYNNEI come from the germline V gene. The CDR3 has 15 residues. The CDR3 sequence: CASSEGGGSSDTQYF. The CDR3, as DNA: TGTGCCAGCAGTGAGGGTGGGGGCTCGTCAGATACGCAGTATTTT.

V is TRBV5-1 and J is TRBJ2-1, with 7 positions matching TRBD2. The CDR3 has 16 residues. CDR1 and CDR2 (germline): SGHRS, YFSETQ. V shed 5 bases and J 3 bases; nucleotides not matched to a gene: 11. The CDR3 sequence: CASRPGTIGNYNEQFF. CDR3 coding DNA: TGCGCCAGCAGACCCGGGACTATCGGAAACTACAATGAGCAGTTCTTC.

The rearrangement uses TRBV18 and TRBJ2-2; D remains ambiguous. The CDR3 contains 14 residues. The V gene lost 2 bases and the J gene lost 1 base, with 5 bases spanning the gap. Germline CDR1 KGHSH, CDR2 LQKENI. The CDR3 DNA is TGTGCCAGCTCACCATCGGGGAACACCGGGGAGCTGTTTTTT. As protein: CASSPSGNTGELFF. Combining the CDR3 with reference TRBV18 and TRBJ2-2 gives the whole variable domain NAGVMQNPRHLVRRRGQEARLRCSPMKGHSHVYWYRQLPEEGLKFMVYLQKENIIDESGMPKERFSAEFPKEGPSILRIQQVVRGDSAAYFCASSPSGNTGELFFGEGSRLTVL.

This clone came up once. The chain is built from TRBV20-1 and TRBJ1-1, with 8 nucleotides matching TRBD1. The V gene's germline CDR1 is DFQATT and CDR2 SNEGSKA (reference sequence). With 5 bases clipped from V and 6 bases from J, the junction kept 2 bases outside the gene matches. CDR3 length: 11 residues. The CDR3 here is CSAPDRAEAFF. The DNA of the CDR3 is TGCAGTGCTCCGGACAGGGCTGAAGCTTTCTTT.

This clone was observed a few times. This sequence joins TRBV5-4 and TRBJ1-1; D ambiguous. This CDR3 contains 15 residues. The V gene's germline CDR1 is SGHNT and CDR2 YYREEE (reference sequence). The V end was cut by 0 bases, the J end by 0 bases, with 9 bases between. The CDR3 loop reads CASSLDQVMNTEAFF. The CDR3 region has the DNA TGTGCCAGCAGCTTGGACCAGGTCATGAACACTGAAGCTTTCTTT.

V usage is TRBV19 and J usage is TRBJ2-1; TRBD1 aligns across 8 bases. After removal of 0 bases from V and 1 base from J, the junction contained 5 bases not matched to a gene. The length of the CDR3 is 17 residues. The germline CDR1 and CDR2 sequences are LNHDA and SQIVND (reference sequence). CDR3 region: CASSIDPDRVSYNEQFF. CDR3 nucleotides: TGTGCCAGTAGTATAGACCCGGACAGGGTGTCCTACAATGAGCAGTTCTTC.

This chain uses TRBV5-1 with TRBJ2-3, with D perhaps TRBD2 (6 bases). The CDR3 is 16 amino acids. V gave up 3 bases and J gave up 2 bases, with 16 bases separating them. Germline values: CDR1 SGHRS, CDR2 YFSETQ. CDR3 coding DNA: TGCGCCAGCAGCTGGCCATCGGAGGGATACACAGATACGCAGTATTTT. Translating it yields CASSWPSEGYTDTQYF.

This clone was observed a handful of times. V gene TRBV11-2 combines with J gene TRBJ2-5; D is perhaps TRBD1 (5 bases). Looked up from germline, CDR1 is SGHAT and CDR2 is FQNNGV. The CDR3 contains 13 residues. V dropped 5 bases and J dropped 4 bases, with 11 bases sitting between them. The CDR3 region is CASSPVRGETQYF. In nucleotides, the CDR3 is TGTGCCAGCAGCCCCGTAAGGGGAGAGACCCAGTACTTC.

In DNA, the CDR3 is TGTGCCAGCAGCTTAGCACAAGTCAGGGCCACCGGGGAGCTGTTTTTT. Translating gives CASSLAQVRATGELFF. V and J are TRBV7-6 and TRBJ2-2; D perhaps matches TRBD1 (5 bases). Trimming pared 0 bases from V and 4 bases from J, leaving 12 bases between. The CDR3 consists of 16 residues. The germline CDR1 and CDR2 sequences are SGHVS and FNYEAQ.

This chain links TRBV29-1 with TRBJ2-7; 8 bases agree with TRBD1. Per germline, CDR1 SQVTM and CDR2 ANQGSEA. The CDR3 is made up of 13 amino acids. J was trimmed by 0 bases and V by 5 bases; bases with no gene match: 3. CDR3 sequence reads: CSVQTGGSYEQYF. In DNA form, the CDR3 reads TGCAGCGTTCAAACAGGGGGCTCCTACGAGCAGTACTTC.

CDR3 bases: TGTGCCAGCAGTTTATCCACCTACGAGCAGTACTTC. Translating gives CASSLSTYEQYF. The chain is built from TRBV28 and TRBJ2-7; no clear D gene. The CDR3 length is 12 residues. Germline lookup yields CDR1 MDHEN and CDR2 SYDVKM. V was clipped by 1 base and J by 2 bases, with 3 bases between them.

The chain uses TRBV6-5 and TRBJ2-7, with 7 bases identical to TRBD2. CDR3 length: 15 amino acids. The germline V gene encodes CDR1 MNHEY and CDR2 SVGAGI. J gave up 1 base and V 0 bases, and 3 bases lay outside the gene matches. CDR3 protein: CASSYSRLASYEQYF. CDR3 in DNA: TGTGCCAGCAGTTACTCGAGACTAGCTTCCTACGAGCAGTACTTC.

The gene calls are TRBV19 and TRBJ2-1; 9 bases map to TRBD2. The germline V gene has CDR1 LNHDA and CDR2 SQIVND (reference sequence). The CDR3 loop spans 18 amino acids. V shed 0 bases and J 0 bases; nucleotides not matched to a gene: 6. CDR3 protein: CASSIDHSGRGSYNEQFF. The CDR3, as DNA: TGTGCCAGTAGTATAGACCATAGCGGGAGAGGCTCCTACAATGAGCAGTTCTTC.

This sequence joins TRBV5-8 and TRBJ2-1; TRBD2 matches 9 bases. The CDR3 covers 15 residues. The junction had 6 bases not matched to a gene; V was cut back by 4 bases and J by 4 bases. CDR1 SGHTS and CDR2 YDEGEE come from the germline V gene. Here the CDR3 DNA reads TGTGCCAGCAGCAGGCGGGGGGGTCGGTACAATGAGCAGTTCTTC. This codes for CASSRRGGRYNEQFF.

The CDR3 DNA reads as TGTGCCAGCAGCTTGGGACAGAATCAGCCCCAGCATTTT. Amino acid sequence: CASSLGQNQPQHF. The chain joins TRBV7-3 to TRBJ1-5, with 7 bases fitting TRBD1. Trimming cost V 3 bases and J 4 bases; bases outside gene matches: 0. This CDR3 has 13 residues. Looked up from germline, CDR1 is SGHTA and CDR2 is FQGTGA.